Sequencing of this T cell receptor beta chain was carried out in a study of shared clonotypes between healthy human individuals. Using immunoSEQ multiplex PCR, the repertoire was profiled, and TCRdb retains in-frame clones only, with some absent. The sample holds about 600,000 clones, approximately 97% seen once. The V and J ends lost 0 bases and 2 bases respectively, with 18 bases between them. The CDR3 has 17 residues. Per the germline V gene, CDR1 is SGHNT and CDR2 is YYREEE (reference sequence). The rearrangement links TRBV5-4 to TRBJ2-7, with a weak D call TRBD2 (6 bases). Sequencing was carried out using naive CD4+ T cells sorted from blood. Regarding subset: CD45RA+ positively selected. The clonotype originates from a woman aged 25 to 45 in good health. Written as DNA, the CDR3 is TGTGCCAGCAGCTTGGGGAACGGGAGATCCCTCCCCTACGAGCAGTACTTC. Its protein is CASSLGNGRSLPYEQYF.